These 18 T cell receptor beta chains share one sample of origin, sequenced in a study of patients and donors after allogeneic stem cell transplantation. TCRdb recomputed calls from the RT-PCR reads with MiXCR, one row per CDR3 protein. The table has roughly 250,000 distinct CDR3 sequences, 13% to 15% seen once. Material for sequencing was blood, either unsorted or a sorted T cell fraction (not recorded which). These receptors all come from a human donor who was either an allogeneic HSCT recipient or a stem cell or donor lymphocyte infusion donor (not recorded which). It is not recorded whose cells these are; they may come from a transplant donor.

This chain connects TRBV27 to TRBJ2-3; TRBD2 agrees at 8 bases. The CDR3 extends over 16 amino acids. The germline V gene has CDR1 MNHEY and CDR2 SMNVEV (reference sequence). Unmatched junction bases numbered 10, after V lost 2 bases and J lost 6 bases. The chain's CDR3 is CASSLLRQERGDTQYF. CDR3 coding DNA: TGTGCCAGCAGTTTACTAAGACAGGAGCGGGGGGATACGCAGTATTTT.

This clonotype has just a few counts. The chain has TRBV20-1 and TRBJ2-3; 9 bases are a match to TRBD2. This CDR3 spans 15 amino acids. The trim removed 3 bases at V and 4 bases at J, leaving 8 bases unmatched. Germline-derived CDR1 and CDR2 are DFQATT and SNEGSKA (reference sequence). The CDR3 reads CSASPPSGEADTQYF. The CDR3 nucleotides read TGCAGTGCTAGCCCTCCTAGCGGGGAGGCAGATACGCAGTATTTT.

The chain combines TRBV30 with TRBJ2-1; weak D call: TRBD2 (5 bases). This CDR3 comprises 12 residues. Germline V gives CDR1 GTSNPN, CDR2 SVGIG (reference sequence). Trimming took off 0 bases at V and 10 bases at J, with 10 bases between the two ends. CDR3 DNA sequence: TGTGCCTGGAGTGTGAAGGGCGGGGAGCAGTTCTTC. Amino acids: CAWSVKGGEQFF.

This chain uses TRBV4-1 with TRBJ1-4, with a tentative D call TRBD1 (5 bases). This CDR3 is 16 amino acids long. Germline CDR1 MGHRA, CDR2 YSYEKL. The ends were cut back, 4 bases at V and 7 bases at J, with 19 bases in the middle. CDR3 protein: CASSPTTAQTGEKLFF. CDR3 nucleotide sequence: TGCGCCAGCAGCCCGACGACAGCTCAAACTGGTGAAAAACTGTTTTTT.

The chain has TRBV25-1 and TRBJ1-6, with D perhaps TRBD1 (6 bases). The germline V gene encodes CDR1 MGHDK and CDR2 SYGVNS. The CDR3 loop spans 13 amino acids. V dropped 7 bases and J dropped 7 bases, with 11 bases sitting between them. The CDR3 bases are TGTGCCAGCATACGGGACACCAATTCACCCCTCCACTTT. Translating gives CASIRDTNSPLHF.

The genes are TRBV29-1 and TRBJ2-7; 7 positions match TRBD1. This CDR3 is built from 14 residues. CDR1 is SQVTM and CDR2 is ANQGSEA in the germline V gene. Trimming at V came to 6 bases and at J to 0 bases, leaving 8 bases not matched to a gene. The CDR3 DNA follows: TGCAGCGTCTGGAGACAGGGAAGCTCCTACGAGCAGTACTTC. It encodes CSVWRQGSSYEQYF.

The chain joins TRBV3-1 to TRBJ2-3, with 10 bases identical to TRBD2. The V gene's germline CDR1 is LGHDT and CDR2 YNNKEL (reference sequence). The CDR3 runs to 17 residues. The junction had 15 bases not matched to a gene; V was cut back by 0 bases and J by 12 bases. The CDR3 loop is CASSQDRGLAGAWGQYF. The CDR3 DNA reads as TGTGCCAGCAGCCAAGATCGTGGTCTAGCGGGGGCTTGGGGTCAGTATTTT.

The chain couples TRBV12-1 to TRBJ2-1; TRBD1, as called in the table, went unchecked against the DNA. TRBV12-1 is flagged as a pseudogene. CDR3 length equals 16 residues. Here the CDR3 reads CASSWGNGKGDNEQFF. In DNA, the CDR3 is TGTGCCAGCAGCTGGGGAAACGGAAAGGGCGACAATGAGCAGTTCTTC.

This clonotype was seen a handful of times. This chain uses TRBV5-1 with TRBJ2-3; 11 bases agree with TRBD1. V trimming: 2 bases; J trimming: 6 bases; junction bases outside the gene matches: 5. Germline lookup yields CDR1 SGHRS and CDR2 YFSETQ. CDR3 length: 15 residues. This CDR3 is CASSFGQGAKDTQYF. As DNA, the CDR3 is TGCGCCAGCAGCTTCGGACAGGGGGCTAAGGATACGCAGTATTTT.

This clonotype was counted ten times or more. The chain joins TRBV30 to TRBJ2-2; no firm D call. Trimming stripped 2 bases from V and 2 bases from J, with 6 bases between. Germline V lookup: CDR1 GTSNPN, CDR2 SVGIG (reference sequence). The CDR3 is 13 amino acids. CDR3 coding DNA: TGTGCCTGGAGTAGGGCTAACACCGGGGAGCTGTTTTTT. Its protein product is CAWSRANTGELFF.

J is TRBJ1-4 and V is TRBV4-3; D remains unclear. V was clipped by 0 bases and J by 2 bases, with 10 bases between them. The CDR3 loop spans 16 amino acids. Germline lookup yields CDR1 LGHNA and CDR2 YSLEER. The CDR3 DNA reads TGCGCCAGCAGCCAAGATAATGGGCCCACTAATGAAAAACTGTTTTTT. Amino acid sequence: CASSQDNGPTNEKLFF.

The sample holds a few counts of this clonotype. The chain is built from TRBV18 and TRBJ1-2; no reliable D call. V was cut by 5 bases and J by 0 bases, with 7 bases left in between. The CDR3 extends over 13 amino acids. Germline CDR1 and CDR2: KGHSH and LQKENI. CDR3 in amino acids: CASSTRTNYGYTF. CDR3 DNA: TGTGCCAGCTCAACGAGAACTAACTATGGCTACACCTTC.

This clonotype was found many times. This chain joins TRBV12-3 or TRBV12-4 and TRBJ1-5; D is possibly TRBD1 (5 bases). The V end lost 5 bases, the J end lost 7 bases, and 18 bases lay between the germline ends. CDR3 length equals 15 residues. In nucleotides, the CDR3 is TGTGCCAGCAGTCTACGGGACTCTCCCCCACAGCCCCAGCATTTT. This translates into CASSLRDSPPQPQHF.

The table lists this clonotype with many counts. The CDR3 here is CSVRTGYADTQYF. Here the CDR3 DNA reads TGCAGCGTGCGGACAGGGTACGCAGATACGCAGTATTTT. The chain links TRBV29-1 to TRBJ2-3; 8 bases match TRBD1. This CDR3 has 13 amino acids. Germline values: CDR1 SQVTM, CDR2 ANQGSEA. V lost 6 bases to trimming and J lost 4 bases; unmatched junction nucleotides: 6.

The rearrangement joins TRBV5-1 to TRBJ2-1; TRBD2 matches 12 bases. V gave up 5 bases and J gave up 7 bases; unmatched junction bases: 7. This CDR3 contains 15 residues. Germline-derived CDR1 and CDR2 are SGHRS and YFSETQ. The CDR3 sequence: CASRIVTSGRNEQFF. The CDR3 coding sequence is TGCGCCAGCAGGATAGTGACTAGCGGGAGAAATGAGCAGTTCTTC.

The chain couples TRBV19 to TRBJ2-2; 8 bases align to TRBD2. J lost 3 bases, V lost 7 bases, and 4 bases had no gene match. The CDR3 totals 14 residues. Germline V gives CDR1 LNHDA, CDR2 SQIVND (reference sequence). The CDR3, as DNA: TGTGCCAGTACCGGACTAGCTGACACCGGGGAGCTGTTTTTT. This encodes CASTGLADTGELFF. Using reference TRBV19 and TRBJ2-2 for the parts outside the CDR3, the full variable domain is DGGITQSPKYLFRKEGQNVTLSCEQNLNHDAMYWYRQDPGQGLRLIYYSQIVNDFQKGDIAEGYSVSREKKESFPLTVTSAQKNPTAFYLCASTGLADTGELFFGEGSRLTVL.

This chain links TRBV10-3 with TRBJ2-1, with D perhaps matching TRBD1 (6 bases). V was cut by 5 bases and J by 10 bases, with 12 bases left in between. The CDR3 runs to 12 residues. The germline gives CDR1 ENHRY, CDR2 SYGVKD. CDR3 DNA sequence: TGTGCCATCAGTCAGGGGACGGGGGAGCAGTTCTTC. Protein: CAISQGTGEQFF.

Ten or more counts support this clonotype. The V call is TRBV15, the J call TRBJ1-1; D call uncertain. CDR3 size: 12 residues. Trimming cost V 8 bases and J 0 bases, with 7 bases left between them. In germline, CDR1 is LNHNV, CDR2 YYDKDF (reference sequence). Written as DNA, the CDR3 is TGTGCCACCCAATATATGAACACTGAAGCTTTCTTT. Translated: CATQYMNTEAFF.